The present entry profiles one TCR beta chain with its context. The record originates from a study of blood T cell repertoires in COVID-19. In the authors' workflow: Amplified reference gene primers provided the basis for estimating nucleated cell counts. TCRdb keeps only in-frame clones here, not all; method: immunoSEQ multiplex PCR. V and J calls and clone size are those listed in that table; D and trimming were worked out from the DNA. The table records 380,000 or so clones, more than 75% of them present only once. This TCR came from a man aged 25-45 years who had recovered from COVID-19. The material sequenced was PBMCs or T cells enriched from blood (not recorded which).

The CDR3 coding sequence is TGTGCCAGCAGCTCCCTTTTCGGGTCACCCCTCCACTTT. It yields the protein CASSSLFGSPLHF. This rearrangement joins TRBV7-2 to TRBJ1-6, with D unresolved. The CDR3 totals 13 residues. V lost 4 bases and J lost 10, with 11 bases in between. Germline assignment: CDR1 SGHTA and CDR2 FQGNSA.